The 5 T cell receptor beta chains below were found in one sample sequenced in a study of beta chain bispecific antibodies for T cell cancers. Study-level findings and limits: After anti-TRBV12 rather than anti-CD19 exposure, TRBV12-3 made up approximately 99% less of total TRBV signal. The leukemia cells, rather than normal T cells, gave most of the targeted TRBV signal.

The antigens of these receptors remain unknown. TCRdb re-called the 5' RACE reads through MiXCR, storing one row per CDR3 protein. The profile covers around 19,000 distinct CDR3 sequences, with approximately 1.9% appearing a single time and approximately 5.4% taken by the ten largest. Expansion lasted 3 days, with either anti-CD3 antibody OKT3 or CD3/CD28 beads. This material consisted of healthy donor T cells cultured with leukemia cells, taken from a culture containing a bispecific antibody targeting TCR Vbeta12. Source of these receptors: a human donor in good health. Some clones in this sample may be carry-over from other donors' samples.

This clonotype is classed as medium-sized. The chain joins TRBV6-5 to TRBJ2-1; 12 positions agree with TRBD1. The junction had 9 bases not matched to a gene; V was cut back by 5 bases and J by 7 bases. Germline V CDR1 and CDR2: MNHEY, SVGAGI. This CDR3 comprises 16 residues. The CDR3 loop is CASSTPRDRGLNEQFF. In DNA, the CDR3 is TGTGCCAGCAGTACCCCCCGGGACAGGGGGCTGAATGAGCAGTTCTTC.

This clonotype was found a few times. The chain has TRBV20-1 and TRBJ1-6; tentative D call: TRBD1 (6 bases). The CDR3 contains 13 residues. Germline V gene lookup returns CDR1 DFQATT and CDR2 SNEGSKA (reference sequence). V lost 3 bases and J 10 bases, leaving 13 bases between the germline ends. CDR3 nucleotides: TGCAGTGCTAGGCCAGGGGTAGGATCACCCCTCCACTTT. Its translation: CSARPGVGSPLHF.

At least ten counts were recorded for this clonotype. V and J are TRBV20-1 and TRBJ2-7; 8 nucleotides match TRBD1. Per germline, CDR1 DFQATT and CDR2 SNEGSKA (reference sequence). CDR3 size: 13 residues. V lost 5 bases and J lost 0; bases outside the gene matches: 3. CDR3 sequence: CSAWTGSSYEQYF. CDR3 sequence (DNA): TGCAGTGCTTGGACAGGGAGCTCCTACGAGCAGTACTTC.

This clonotype was counted ten times or more. This chain uses TRBV9 with TRBJ2-1, with D perhaps TRBD1 (8 bases). The V end was cut by 0 bases, the J end by 0 bases, with 28 bases between. CDR1 is SGDLS, CDR2 YYNGEE, per germline. The CDR3 is 22 amino acids. CDR3 sequence reads: CASSVGGGDRMIIASSYNEQFF. In DNA, the CDR3 is TGTGCCAGCAGCGTAGGGGGAGGGGACAGGATGATTATCGCTAGCTCCTACAATGAGCAGTTCTTC.

By share of the sample, this clonotype is medium-sized. V usage is TRBV5-1 and J usage is TRBJ2-1; unclear D gene. The V end lost 2 bases, the J end lost 5 bases, and 8 bases lay between the germline ends. The germline CDR1 and CDR2 sequences are SGHRS and YFSETQ. This CDR3 comprises 13 residues. CDR3 DNA: TGCGCCAGCAGCTTCCCGGACGACAATGAGCAGTTCTTC. Amino acid sequence: CASSFPDDNEQFF.